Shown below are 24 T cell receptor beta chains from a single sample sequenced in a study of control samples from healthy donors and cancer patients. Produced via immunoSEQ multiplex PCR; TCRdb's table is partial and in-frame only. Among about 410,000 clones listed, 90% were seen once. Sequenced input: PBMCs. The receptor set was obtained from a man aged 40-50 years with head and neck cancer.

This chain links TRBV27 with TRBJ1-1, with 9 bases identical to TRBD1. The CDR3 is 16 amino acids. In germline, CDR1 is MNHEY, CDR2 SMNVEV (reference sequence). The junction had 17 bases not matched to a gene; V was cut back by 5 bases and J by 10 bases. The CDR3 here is CASSPPPRTGVKLAFF. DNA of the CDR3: TGTGCCAGCAGTCCACCCCCCCGGACAGGGGTAAAGCTAGCTTTCTTT.

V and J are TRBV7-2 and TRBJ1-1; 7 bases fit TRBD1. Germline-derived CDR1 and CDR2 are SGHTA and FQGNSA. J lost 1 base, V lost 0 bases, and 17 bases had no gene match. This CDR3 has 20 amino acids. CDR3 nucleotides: TGTGCCAGCAGCTTAGCTGGACCGATCCCAAAACAGGGGAGGAACACTGAAGCTTTCTTT. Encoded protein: CASSLAGPIPKQGRNTEAFF.

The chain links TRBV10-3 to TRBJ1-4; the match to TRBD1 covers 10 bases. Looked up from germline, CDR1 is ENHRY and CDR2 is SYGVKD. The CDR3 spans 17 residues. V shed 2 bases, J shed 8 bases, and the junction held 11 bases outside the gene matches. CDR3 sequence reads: CAISEPGQGPGGEKLFF. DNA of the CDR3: TGTGCCATCAGTGAGCCGGGACAGGGGCCCGGCGGCGAAAAACTGTTTTTT.

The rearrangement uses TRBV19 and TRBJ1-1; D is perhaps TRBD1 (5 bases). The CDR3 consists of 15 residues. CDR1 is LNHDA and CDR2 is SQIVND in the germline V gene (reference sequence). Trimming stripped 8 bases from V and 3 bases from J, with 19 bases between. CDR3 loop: CASRGQNAGDTEAFF. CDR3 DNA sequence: TGTGCCAGTCGAGGACAAAATGCTGGAGACACTGAAGCTTTCTTT.

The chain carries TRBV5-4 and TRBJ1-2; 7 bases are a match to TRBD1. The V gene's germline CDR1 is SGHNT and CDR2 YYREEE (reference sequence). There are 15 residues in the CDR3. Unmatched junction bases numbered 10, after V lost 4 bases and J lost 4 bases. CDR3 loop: CASSGDRATFYGYTF. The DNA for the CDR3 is TGTGCCAGCAGCGGAGACAGGGCGACGTTCTATGGCTACACCTTC.

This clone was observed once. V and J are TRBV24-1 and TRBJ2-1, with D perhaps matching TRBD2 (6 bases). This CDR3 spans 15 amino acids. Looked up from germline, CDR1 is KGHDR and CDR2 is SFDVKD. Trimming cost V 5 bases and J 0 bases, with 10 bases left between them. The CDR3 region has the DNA TGTGCCACCAGTGCCCGGGGGAGCTCCTACAATGAGCAGTTCTTC. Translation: CATSARGSSYNEQFF.

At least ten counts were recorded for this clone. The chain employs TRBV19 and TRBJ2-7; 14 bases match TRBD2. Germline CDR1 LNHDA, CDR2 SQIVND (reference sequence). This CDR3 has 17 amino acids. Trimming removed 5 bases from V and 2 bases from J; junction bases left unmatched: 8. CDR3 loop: CASSLGLAGGSPYEQYF. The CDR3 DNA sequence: TGTGCCAGTAGTCTCGGACTAGCGGGAGGAAGCCCCTACGAGCAGTACTTC. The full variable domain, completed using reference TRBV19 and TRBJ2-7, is DGGITQSPKYLFRKEGQNVTLSCEQNLNHDAMYWYRQDPGQGLRLIYYSQIVNDFQKGDIAEGYSVSREKKESFPLTVTSAQKNPTAFYLCASSLGLAGGSPYEQYFGPGTRLTVT.

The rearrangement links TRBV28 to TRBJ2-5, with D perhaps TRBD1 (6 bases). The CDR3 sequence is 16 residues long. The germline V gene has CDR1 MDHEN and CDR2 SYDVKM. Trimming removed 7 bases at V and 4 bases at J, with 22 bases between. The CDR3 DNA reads TGTGCCAGCACCCGGGGCCCGGGACACCTCGGAGAGACCCAGTACTTC. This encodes CASTRGPGHLGETQYF.

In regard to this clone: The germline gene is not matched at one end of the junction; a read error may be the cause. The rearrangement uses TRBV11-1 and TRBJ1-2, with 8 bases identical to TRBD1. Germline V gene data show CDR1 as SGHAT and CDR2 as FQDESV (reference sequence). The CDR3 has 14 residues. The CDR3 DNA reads TGTGCCAGCAGCCCACCCGGGACAGGTTATGACTACACCTTC. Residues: CASSPPGTGYDYTF.

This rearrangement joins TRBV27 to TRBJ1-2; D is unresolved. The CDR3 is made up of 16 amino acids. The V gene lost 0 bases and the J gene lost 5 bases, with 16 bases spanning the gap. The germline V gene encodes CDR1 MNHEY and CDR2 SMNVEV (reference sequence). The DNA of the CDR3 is TGTGCCAGCAGTTTATCCACAGTGCCCACTCCATATGGCTACACCTTC. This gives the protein CASSLSTVPTPYGYTF.

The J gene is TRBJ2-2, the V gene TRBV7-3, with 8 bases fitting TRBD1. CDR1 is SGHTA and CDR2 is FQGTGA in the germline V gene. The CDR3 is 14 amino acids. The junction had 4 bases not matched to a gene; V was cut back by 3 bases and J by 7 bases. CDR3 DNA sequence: TGTGCCAGCAGCTTCAGGGGGCGAGACGGGGAGCTGTTTTTT. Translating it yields CASSFRGRDGELFF.

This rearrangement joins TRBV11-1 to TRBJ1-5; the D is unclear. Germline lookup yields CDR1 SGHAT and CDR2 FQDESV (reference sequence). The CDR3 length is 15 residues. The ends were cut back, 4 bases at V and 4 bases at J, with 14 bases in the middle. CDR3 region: CASSSGSGPNQPQHF. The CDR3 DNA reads TGTGCCAGCAGCTCCGGGTCGGGCCCGAATCAGCCCCAGCATTTT.

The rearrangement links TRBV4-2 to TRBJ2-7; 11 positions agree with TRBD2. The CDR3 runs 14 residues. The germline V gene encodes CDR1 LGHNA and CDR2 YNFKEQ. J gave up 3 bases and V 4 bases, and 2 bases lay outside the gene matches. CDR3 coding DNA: TGTGCCAGCAGCCCCCTAGCGGGGGGCTACGAGCAGTACTTC. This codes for CASSPLAGGYEQYF.

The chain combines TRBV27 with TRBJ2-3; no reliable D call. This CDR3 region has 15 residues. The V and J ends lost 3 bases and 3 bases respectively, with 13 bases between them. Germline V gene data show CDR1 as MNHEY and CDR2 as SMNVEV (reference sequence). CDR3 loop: CASSFQARMTDTQYF. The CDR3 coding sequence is TGTGCCAGCAGTTTTCAAGCGAGAATGACAGATACGCAGTATTTT.

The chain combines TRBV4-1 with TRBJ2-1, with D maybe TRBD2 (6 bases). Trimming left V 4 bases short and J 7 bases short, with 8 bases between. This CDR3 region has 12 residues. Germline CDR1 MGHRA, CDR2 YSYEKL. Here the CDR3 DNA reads TGCGCCAGCAGCCTGGGACTTAATGAGCAGTTCTTC. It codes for CASSLGLNEQFF.

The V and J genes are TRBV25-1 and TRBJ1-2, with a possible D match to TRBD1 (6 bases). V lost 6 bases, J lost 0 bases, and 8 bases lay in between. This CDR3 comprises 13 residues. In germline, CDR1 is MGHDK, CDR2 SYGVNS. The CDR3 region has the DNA TGTGCCAGCAGACAGGGAGCTAACTATGGCTACACCTTC. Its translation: CASRQGANYGYTF.

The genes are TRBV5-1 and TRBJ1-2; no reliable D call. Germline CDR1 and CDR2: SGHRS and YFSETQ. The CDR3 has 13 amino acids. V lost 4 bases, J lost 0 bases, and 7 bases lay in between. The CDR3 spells CASSQTANYGYTF. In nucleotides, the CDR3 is TGCGCCAGCAGCCAAACAGCTAACTATGGCTACACCTTC.

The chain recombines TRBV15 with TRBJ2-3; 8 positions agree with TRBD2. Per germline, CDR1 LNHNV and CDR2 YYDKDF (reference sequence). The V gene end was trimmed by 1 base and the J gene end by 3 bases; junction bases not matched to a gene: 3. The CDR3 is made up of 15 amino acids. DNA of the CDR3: TGTGCCACCAGCAGAGTCGGGAGGGGTACAGATACGCAGTATTTT. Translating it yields CATSRVGRGTDTQYF.

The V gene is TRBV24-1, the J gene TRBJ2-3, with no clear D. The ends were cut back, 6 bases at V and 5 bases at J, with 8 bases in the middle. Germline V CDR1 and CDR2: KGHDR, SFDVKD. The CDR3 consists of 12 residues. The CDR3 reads CATSLSGDTQYF. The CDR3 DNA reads TGTGCCACCAGTTTGAGTGGAGATACGCAGTATTTT.

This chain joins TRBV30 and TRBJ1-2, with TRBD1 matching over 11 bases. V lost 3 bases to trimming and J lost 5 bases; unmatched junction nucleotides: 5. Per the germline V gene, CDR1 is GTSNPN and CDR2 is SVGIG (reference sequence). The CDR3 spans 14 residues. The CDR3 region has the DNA TGTGCCTGGAGGGGAGGGACAGGGGGGTATGGCTACACCTTC. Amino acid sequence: CAWRGGTGGYGYTF.

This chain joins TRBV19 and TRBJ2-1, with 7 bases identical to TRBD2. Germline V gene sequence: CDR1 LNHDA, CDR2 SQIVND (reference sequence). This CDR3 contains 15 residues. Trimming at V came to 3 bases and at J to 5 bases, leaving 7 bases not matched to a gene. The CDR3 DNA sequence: TGTGCCAGTAGTATGCAAGGGCTAGCGGACAATGAGCAGTTCTTC. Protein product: CASSMQGLADNEQFF. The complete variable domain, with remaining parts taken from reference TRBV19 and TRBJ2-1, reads DGGITQSPKYLFRKEGQNVTLSCEQNLNHDAMYWYRQDPGQGLRLIYYSQIVNDFQKGDIAEGYSVSREKKESFPLTVTSAQKNPTAFYLCASSMQGLADNEQFFGPGTRLTVL.

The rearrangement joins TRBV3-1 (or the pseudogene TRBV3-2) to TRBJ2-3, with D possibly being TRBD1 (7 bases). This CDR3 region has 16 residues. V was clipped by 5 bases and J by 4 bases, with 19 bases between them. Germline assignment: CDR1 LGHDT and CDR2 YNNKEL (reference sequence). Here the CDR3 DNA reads TGTGCCAGCAGCTACCGACCCGGAGGGGGCCCAGATACGCAGTATTTT. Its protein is CASSYRPGGGPDTQYF.

CDR3 residues: CASSFAGVEDSPLHF. DNA for the CDR3: TGTGCCAGCAGCTTCGCAGGGGTCGAAGATTCACCCCTCCACTTT. This sequence joins TRBV5-8 and TRBJ1-6; tentative D call: TRBD1 (6 bases). V was shortened by 2 bases and J by 8 bases, with 14 bases between the two germline ends. The CDR3 loop spans 15 amino acids. The germline gives CDR1 SGHTS, CDR2 YDEGEE.

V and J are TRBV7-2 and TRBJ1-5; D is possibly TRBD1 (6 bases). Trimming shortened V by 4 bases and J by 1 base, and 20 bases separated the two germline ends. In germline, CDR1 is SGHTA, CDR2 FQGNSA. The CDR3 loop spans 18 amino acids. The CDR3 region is CASSSRRTGYGSNQPQHF. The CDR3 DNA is TGTGCCAGCAGCTCCCGCCGCACAGGGTATGGAAGCAATCAGCCCCAGCATTTT.